This T cell receptor (beta chain) was obtained from a study of T cells after yellow fever vaccination. This clonotype showed up many times. MiXCR, run by TCRdb on the 5' RACE reads, gives a single entry per CDR3 protein. This table holds approximately 600,000 distinct CDR3 sequences, roughly an eighth found once. Germline CDR1 is SEHNR and CDR2 is FQNEAQ (reference sequence). The length of the CDR3 is 14 residues. V was pared by 5 bases and J by 1 base, with 8 bases between. The sequence was collected from a man younger than 45 who received the YFV17D yellow fever vaccine. The chain joins TRBV7-9 to TRBJ1-4, with a weak D call TRBD1 (6 bases). Sequenced material: PBMCs, taken on the day of the yellow fever booster vaccination. The DNA of the CDR3 is TGTGCCAGCAGCCAACAGGGAACTAATGAAAAACTGTTTTTT. The encoded protein is CASSQQGTNEKLFF.